These 32 T cell receptor beta chains were all obtained from the same sample, sequenced in a study of shared clonotypes between healthy human individuals. Method: immunoSEQ multiplex PCR; TCRdb's copy keeps in-frame clones and lacks some. This sample has hundreds of thousands of clones; around 77% occur once, and the top ten carry approximately 12%. Sequencing was performed on PBMCs. The receptors shown here come from a woman in her thirties or forties in good health. Some clones in this sample may be carry-over from other donors' samples.

This chain links TRBV11-2 with TRBJ1-4; D gene ambiguous. CDR1 is SGHAT, CDR2 FQNNGV, per germline. The CDR3 sequence is 14 residues long. Trimming cost V 5 bases and J 0 bases, with 7 bases left between them. CDR3 sequence reads: CASSPRTTNEKLFF. In nucleotides, the CDR3 is TGTGCCAGCAGCCCCAGAACAACTAATGAAAAACTGTTTTTT.

The genes are TRBV27 and TRBJ1-5, with D possibly TRBD1 on 5 matching bases. There are 16 residues in the CDR3. Germline V lookup: CDR1 MNHEY, CDR2 SMNVEV (reference sequence). V was clipped by 5 bases and J by 4 bases, with 18 bases between them. CDR3 protein: CASSQWVQGGNQPQHF. The CDR3 nucleotides are TGTGCCAGCAGTCAATGGGTCCAGGGTGGGAATCAGCCCCAGCATTTT.

The V call is TRBV9, the J call TRBJ1-2; no reliable D call. Germline V CDR1 and CDR2: SGDLS, YYNGEE. The CDR3 length is 14 residues. V was cut by 0 bases and J by 8 bases, with 14 bases left in between. CDR3 sequence (DNA): TGTGCCAGCAGCGTAGGCACCCAAAGTGGAGGCTACACCTTC. Translation gives CASSVGTQSGGYTF.

Points on this clone: This likely traces to a read error, being one base from a far larger clone. The sample has other DNA sequences that encode this CDR3 too. The chain uses TRBV11-2 and TRBJ2-7, with 8 bases lining up with TRBD2. Germline V lookup: CDR1 SGHAT, CDR2 FQNNGV. The CDR3 spans 15 residues. CDR3 sequence (DNA): TGTGCAAGCAGCTTAGCCGTAGCGGGGATCTACGAGCAGTACTTC. Its translation: CASSLAVAGIYEQYF.

The chain combines TRBV4-1 with TRBJ2-6; D gene uncertain. CDR1 and CDR2 (germline): MGHRA, YSYEKL. This CDR3 contains 15 residues. V was pared by 0 bases and J by 1 base, with 4 bases between. CDR3 region: CASSQDRSGANVLTF. CDR3 nucleotide sequence: TGCGCCAGCAGCCAAGACAGGTCTGGGGCCAACGTCCTGACTTTC.

V usage is TRBV9 and J usage is TRBJ2-7; tentative D call: TRBD1 (5 bases). V was pared by 0 bases and J by 7 bases, with 14 bases between. This CDR3 contains 14 residues. Germline V gene sequence: CDR1 SGDLS, CDR2 YYNGEE. The CDR3 reads CASSVASGLGEQYF. The CDR3 DNA is TGTGCCAGCAGCGTAGCTTCAGGGCTTGGGGAGCAGTACTTC.

The V gene is TRBV6-1, the J gene TRBJ1-2, with D unresolved. The CDR3 extends over 15 amino acids. Germline-derived CDR1 and CDR2 are MNHNS and SASEGT. Trimming took 2 bases from V and 2 from J, leaving 12 bases between them. CDR3 DNA sequence: TGTGCCAGCAGTGAATTGTGGGTGGCAAACTATGGCTACACCTTC. Translated, it gives CASSELWVANYGYTF.

This clone was detected a few times. The V and J genes are TRBV6-4 and TRBJ2-2; 7 nucleotides match TRBD1. Germline CDR1 is MRHNA and CDR2 is SNTAGT. The CDR3 length is 14 residues. J was trimmed by 5 bases and V by 6 bases; bases with no gene match: 6. CDR3 protein: CASSPGTETGELFF. The CDR3 DNA reads TGTGCCAGCAGCCCCGGGACAGAGACCGGGGAGCTGTTTTTT.

The chain has TRBV18 and TRBJ2-7; 8 nucleotides align to TRBD2. The germline V gene has CDR1 KGHSH and CDR2 LQKENI. V shed 0 bases, J shed 9 bases, and the junction held 7 bases outside the gene matches. The CDR3 has 14 residues. CDR3 amino acids: CASSPPGLVQSQYF. The CDR3 DNA sequence: TGTGCCAGCTCACCACCGGGACTAGTCCAGTCGCAGTACTTC.

This chain uses TRBV5-1 with TRBJ2-3; TRBD1 matches at 10 bases. Germline CDR1 and CDR2: SGHRS and YFSETQ. The CDR3 length is 14 residues. Germline trimming cut 4 bases from V and 6 bases from J; bases unmatched to any gene: 5. CDR3 residues: CASSTDRGADTQYF. The CDR3 nucleotides are TGCGCCAGCAGCACGGACAGGGGGGCCGATACGCAGTATTTT.

This chain joins TRBV6-1 and TRBJ2-7; D not certain. The CDR3 consists of 13 residues. Trimming shortened V by 7 bases and J by 4 bases, and 14 bases separated the two germline ends. Germline-derived CDR1 and CDR2 are MNHNS and SASEGT. The CDR3 DNA follows: TGTGCCAGCAATAGACCCTTTGATTACGAGCAGTACTTC. Protein: CASNRPFDYEQYF.

This clone was seen a single time. This sample includes further DNA sequences coding for the same CDR3. The chain joins TRBV5-1 to TRBJ1-1; D unresolved. Per germline, CDR1 SGHRS and CDR2 YFSETQ. The CDR3 loop spans 12 amino acids. Trimming removed 0 bases from V and 4 bases from J, with 4 bases in between. The CDR3 region has the DNA TGCGCCAGCAGCTTGGGATCCACTGAAGCTTTCTTT. Protein: CASSLGSTEAFF.

This chain uses TRBV5-4 with TRBJ2-3; D remains ambiguous. The CDR3 is made up of 16 amino acids. CDR1 is SGHNT, CDR2 YYREEE, per germline (reference sequence). The germline V and J ends were trimmed by 4 bases and 2 bases, with 17 bases remaining between them. DNA of the CDR3: TGTGCCAGCAGCCCGCCGACCGGCGGATCCACAGATACGCAGTATTTT. Protein product: CASSPPTGGSTDTQYF.

The chain employs TRBV7-9 and TRBJ2-7, with 9 bases lining up with TRBD1. V gave up 5 bases and J gave up 4 bases; unmatched junction bases: 6. CDR1 and CDR2 from the germline V gene are SEHNR and FQNEAQ (reference sequence). This CDR3 is built from 14 residues. The CDR3: CASSGGTGLYEQYF. The CDR3 DNA follows: TGTGCCAGCAGCGGAGGGACAGGGCTTTACGAGCAGTACTTC.

The chain combines TRBV5-4 with TRBJ2-7; 8 bases map to TRBD2. The CDR3 covers 14 residues. The V gene's germline CDR1 is SGHNT and CDR2 YYREEE (reference sequence). Trimming removed 1 base from V and 4 bases from J; junction bases left unmatched: 4. CDR3 nucleotides: TGTGCCAGCAGCTTGCTGGGACTAGAGTACGAGCAGTACTTC. This gives the protein CASSLLGLEYEQYF.

This clone was seen only a few times. The rearrangement joins TRBV7-9 to TRBJ2-7; 8 bases agree with TRBD1. CDR3 length: 15 residues. V lost 1 base to trimming and J lost 5 bases; unmatched junction nucleotides: 7. Germline V gives CDR1 SEHNR, CDR2 FQNEAQ (reference sequence). The CDR3 reads CASSLVAGGGDEQYF. CDR3 DNA sequence: TGTGCCAGCAGCTTAGTTGCAGGGGGCGGCGACGAGCAGTACTTC.

The J gene is TRBJ1-1, the V gene TRBV5-1; TRBD1 aligns across 9 bases. V shed 2 bases and J 3 bases; nucleotides not matched to a gene: 17. From germline, CDR1 is SGHRS and CDR2 YFSETQ. This CDR3 is 19 amino acids long. The CDR3 DNA follows: TGCGCCAGCAGCTTCAATATCCCTGGACAGGGGCGAGGTGACACTGAAGCTTTCTTT. This encodes CASSFNIPGQGRGDTEAFF.

The V call is TRBV4-3, the J call TRBJ2-7; the D gene is possibly TRBD2 (5 bases). Germline assignment: CDR1 LGHNA and CDR2 YSLEER. The CDR3 is made up of 15 amino acids. The ends were cut back, 0 bases at V and 5 bases at J, with 14 bases in the middle. CDR3 sequence (DNA): TGCGCCAGCAGCCAAGACCGAGGGCCCAGAGACGAGCAGTACTTC. It yields the protein CASSQDRGPRDEQYF.

The chain couples TRBV9 to TRBJ1-4, with D hard to call. The V gene's germline CDR1 is SGDLS and CDR2 YYNGEE. The CDR3 is 14 residues long. Trimming took 0 bases from V and 0 from J, leaving 3 bases between them. The CDR3 bases are TGTGCCAGCAGCGTAGGTCCAACTAATGAAAAACTGTTTTTT. It encodes CASSVGPTNEKLFF.

The chain links TRBV18 to TRBJ2-3; D call uncertain. This CDR3 has 15 amino acids. V dropped 4 bases and J dropped 2 bases, with 13 bases sitting between them. In germline, CDR1 is KGHSH, CDR2 LQKENI. Here the CDR3 DNA reads TGTGCCAGCTCACGTGACAATATCCTCACAGATACGCAGTATTTT. Its protein is CASSRDNILTDTQYF.

This clone came up a few times. The rearrangement uses TRBV10-3 and TRBJ2-4; D is ambiguous. V lost 3 bases and J 6 bases, leaving 6 bases between the germline ends. The CDR3 is 12 residues long. Germline CDR1 is ENHRY and CDR2 is SYGVKD. In DNA form, the CDR3 reads TGTGCCATCAGTGACCAGCGAAACATTCAGTACTTC. Amino acid sequence: CAISDQRNIQYF.

The chain has TRBV6-5 and TRBJ1-2; no definite D call. Germline CDR1 MNHEY, CDR2 SVGAGI. Deletions cut 6 bases from V and 6 bases from J, with 17 bases between. CDR3 length: 14 residues. The DNA of the CDR3 is TGTGCCAGCAGCCCAGGTGGGGTTTCGGATGGCTACACCTTC. It yields the protein CASSPGGVSDGYTF.

The rearrangement joins TRBV7-8 to TRBJ1-3; D is uncertain. Trimming pared 5 bases from V and 2 bases from J, leaving 13 bases between. Germline V lookup: CDR1 SGHVS, CDR2 FQNEAQ. The CDR3 contains 15 residues. CDR3 bases: TGTGCCAGCAGCCTAACAGATGTAACTGGAAACACCATATATTTT. Its translation: CASSLTDVTGNTIYF.

The rearrangement uses TRBV28 and TRBJ1-5; the D is unclear. Trimming took off 6 bases at V and 1 base at J, with 10 bases between the two ends. Germline V gene lookup returns CDR1 MDHEN and CDR2 SYDVKM. The CDR3 has 14 residues. CDR3: CASRGPFSNQPQHF. The CDR3, as DNA: TGTGCCAGCAGGGGCCCCTTCAGCAATCAGCCCCAGCATTTT.

The chain combines TRBV6-1 with TRBJ1-2; possible D gene TRBD1, 5 bases. Trimming cost V 0 bases and J 7 bases, with 12 bases left between them. The CDR3 is 14 amino acids. Germline CDR1 reads MNHNS; CDR2 reads SASEGT. CDR3 amino acids: CASSEAVRAGGYTF. CDR3 DNA: TGTGCCAGCAGTGAAGCCGTCAGGGCGGGTGGCTACACCTTC.

The genes are TRBV5-4 and TRBJ2-3, with TRBD2 matching 10 bases. Trimming took 4 bases from V and 6 from J; bases not matched to a gene: 8. Germline V lookup: CDR1 SGHNT, CDR2 YYREEE (reference sequence). CDR3 length: 15 amino acids. The CDR3, as DNA: TGTGCCAGCAGCCTGGGGTCTAGCGGGAGTGATACGCAGTATTTT. As protein: CASSLGSSGSDTQYF.

As regards this clone: A single base separates this from a much larger clone, so it may be a read error. In the same sample, other DNA sequences code for this CDR3. The genes are TRBV7-2 and TRBJ1-3; possible D gene TRBD1, 6 bases. Trimming pared 1 base from V and 2 bases from J, leaving 6 bases between. The CDR3 covers 14 residues. Per the germline V gene, CDR1 is SGHTA and CDR2 is FQGNSA. The CDR3 DNA reads TGTGCCAGCAGCTTAGGGACAGCTGGAAACACCATATATTTT. Protein: CASSLGTAGNTIYF.

V and J are TRBV5-4 and TRBJ1-2, with TRBD1 matching over 10 bases. CDR1 and CDR2 from the germline V gene are SGHNT and YYREEE (reference sequence). The CDR3 is made up of 14 amino acids. The V and J ends lost 3 bases and 5 bases, in that order; junction bases with no gene match: 4. CDR3: CASSSDRGPYGYTF. In nucleotides, the CDR3 is TGTGCCAGCAGCTCCGACAGGGGGCCTTATGGCTACACCTTC.

A note on this clone: A clone one base away is much larger, so this may be a read error. Other DNA sequences within the sample encode an identical CDR3. The chain is built from TRBV7-3 and TRBJ2-6; weak D call: TRBD1 (5 bases). CDR3 length: 15 residues. The ends were cut back, 5 bases at V and 3 bases at J, with 11 bases in the middle. CDR1 is SGHTA and CDR2 is FQGTGA in the germline V gene. The CDR3 here is CASSPLGVGANVLTF. The CDR3, as DNA: TGTGCCAGCAGCCCCCTAGGGGTTGGGGCCAACGTCCTGACTTTC.

This sequence joins TRBV25-1 and TRBJ1-1; 9 nucleotides match TRBD1. In germline, CDR1 is MGHDK, CDR2 SYGVNS. This CDR3 spans 13 amino acids. V was clipped by 4 bases and J by 4 bases; unmatched bases: 1. This CDR3 reads CASSATGGTEAFF. The CDR3 coding sequence is TGTGCCAGCAGTGCGACAGGGGGCACTGAAGCTTTCTTT.

The chain employs TRBV5-4 and TRBJ2-3; D is unclear. The CDR3 contains 14 residues. Trimming stripped 4 bases from V and 6 bases from J, with 15 bases between. Germline V gene data show CDR1 as SGHNT and CDR2 as YYREEE (reference sequence). The CDR3 loop reads CASSPVASFDTQYF. The DNA of the CDR3 is TGTGCCAGCAGCCCAGTTGCTAGTTTCGATACGCAGTATTTT.

In regard to this clone: A far larger clone differs by one base, so this is likely a read error. V is TRBV27 and J is TRBJ2-3, with no clear D. The V end was cut by 5 bases, the J end by 2 bases, with 2 bases between. The V gene's germline CDR1 is MNHEY and CDR2 SMNVEV (reference sequence). The CDR3 is 11 residues long. In nucleotides, the CDR3 is TGTGCCAGCAGTCACACAGATACGCAGTATTTT. It encodes CASSHTDTQYF.